This T cell receptor (beta chain) was sequenced during a study of T cell repertoires in cytomegalovirus infection. About the study: CMV infection and matching HLA type were both indicated by public TCR beta signatures.

Findings and limits, study-wide: The study found HLA-C-restricted CMV-specific TCR beta clonotypes dominating the ex vivo response. Cumulated frequencies of public TCR beta families served to identify carriers of CMV plus the relevant HLA.

Germline values: CDR1 KGHDR, CDR2 SFDVKD. The length of the CDR3 is 12 residues. The V end was cut by 4 bases, the J end by 3 bases, with 3 bases between. TCRdb redid the calling of the reads with MiXCR, one entry per CDR3 protein. The sample shows 250,000 or so distinct CDR3 sequences, approximately 13% of them seen only once. This clonotype has more than one count but fewer than ten. What it binds is unknown. Sequenced sample: PBMCs. The chain recombines TRBV24-1 with TRBJ1-5; no definite D call. The TCR was taken from a human donor in good health (CMV status not recorded). Some clones in this sample may be carry-over from other donors' samples. The CDR3 loop is CATSEDNQPQHF. The CDR3, as DNA: TGTGCCACCAGTGAGGACAATCAGCCCCAGCATTTT.